Each of the 16 T cell receptor beta chains below was sequenced from the same sample in a study of blood T cell repertoires in COVID-19 (dated by TCRdb to about 2020). The protocol used for the library was the immunoSEQ multiplex PCR assay. Not all clones reach the TCRdb copy of this immuneACCESS table, which keeps in-frame sequences only. Checked studies attribute under half of the gap to unresolved V genes and leave the rest unexplained. In all, the sample holds some 300,000 clones, and about 91% of those were seen once. Jointly, the top ten make up under 8% of the sample. The sequenced sample was peripheral blood. These receptor sequences come from a woman under 40 who had recovered from COVID-19.

The CDR3 loop is CASSPPGETQYF. CDR3 nucleotides: TGTGCCAGCAGCCCACCGGGGGAGACCCAGTACTTC. The V and J genes are TRBV4-2 and TRBJ2-5, with D tentatively TRBD2 (5 bases). The ends were cut back, 4 bases at V and 5 bases at J, with 8 bases in the middle. CDR1 is LGHNA and CDR2 is YNFKEQ in the germline V gene. The CDR3 extends over 12 amino acids.

V is TRBV3-1 (or the pseudogene TRBV3-2) and J is TRBJ2-1, with 10 bases matching TRBD2. Germline V gene sequence: CDR1 LGHDT, CDR2 YNNKEL (reference sequence). Trimming cost V 4 bases and J 6 bases; bases outside gene matches: 9. The CDR3 consists of 16 residues. CDR3 sequence reads: CASSPAVVAGGNEQFF. CDR3 sequence (DNA): TGTGCCAGCAGCCCTGCTGTGGTAGCGGGGGGCAATGAGCAGTTCTTC.

J is TRBJ1-2 and V is TRBV30, with 7 nucleotides matching TRBD1. CDR3 length: 12 amino acids. V lost 8 bases to trimming and J lost 6 bases; unmatched junction nucleotides: 9. Germline V gene lookup returns CDR1 GTSNPN and CDR2 SVGIG (reference sequence). The CDR3 here is CARDRLRDGYTF. CDR3 nucleotides: TGTGCCCGGGACAGACTCAGGGATGGCTACACCTTC. The full variable domain, with the rest looked up from reference TRBV30 and TRBJ1-2, is SQTIHQWPATLVQPVGSPLSLECTVEGTSNPNLYWYRQAAGRGLQLLFYSVGIGQISSEVPQNLSASRPQDRQFILSSKKLLLSDSGFYLCARDRLRDGYTFGSGTRLTVV.

The chain recombines TRBV5-1 with TRBJ1-6; TRBD1 matches 8 bases. This CDR3 contains 16 residues. Trimming took 0 bases from V and 5 from J; bases not matched to a gene: 4. Germline V lookup: CDR1 SGHRS, CDR2 YFSETQ. The CDR3 here is CASSLDGQGNNSPLHF. CDR3 sequence (DNA): TGCGCCAGCAGCTTGGATGGACAGGGCAATAATTCACCCCTCCACTTT.

This chain joins TRBV7-6 and TRBJ2-7; TRBD1 might be the D (5 bases). Trimming removed 1 base from V and 0 bases from J, with 10 bases in between. In germline, CDR1 is SGHVS, CDR2 FNYEAQ. This CDR3 is built from 15 residues. CDR3 in DNA: TGTGCCAGCAGCTTAGGGGCAGGGTCCTCCTACGAGCAGTACTTC. This encodes CASSLGAGSSYEQYF.

CDR3 sequence (DNA): TGTGCCAGTACCTTTATCGGGAAGGGACAGGGGGCACATGGCTACACCTTC. Translated: CASTFIGKGQGAHGYTF. The chain is built from TRBV19 and TRBJ1-2, with 12 bases lining up with TRBD1. J gave up 6 bases and V 7 bases, and 15 bases lay outside the gene matches. Looked up from germline, CDR1 is LNHDA and CDR2 is SQIVND (reference sequence). The CDR3 covers 17 residues.

This chain joins TRBV6-1 and TRBJ1-2, with a possible D match to TRBD1 (5 bases). The ends were cut back, 2 bases at V and 4 bases at J, with 8 bases in the middle. Germline-derived CDR1 and CDR2 are MNHNS and SASEGT. There are 13 residues in the CDR3. CDR3 nucleotides: TGTGCCAGCAGTGAACCAGGGCTCTATGGCTACACCTTC. This translates into CASSEPGLYGYTF.

J is TRBJ1-1 and V is TRBV30; TRBD1 matches 7 bases. This CDR3 spans 15 amino acids. J lost 0 bases, V lost 7 bases, and 11 bases had no gene match. The germline CDR1 and CDR2 sequences are GTSNPN and SVGIG (reference sequence). The CDR3 region is CALYNKGAMNTEAFF. In DNA, the CDR3 is TGTGCCTTATACAACAAGGGGGCTATGAACACTGAAGCTTTCTTT.

This chain connects TRBV7-3 to TRBJ1-4; no reliable D call. The CDR3 is 13 residues long. V was cut by 10 bases and J by 0 bases, with 9 bases left in between. Looked up from germline, CDR1 is SGHTA and CDR2 is FQGTGA. DNA for the CDR3: TGTGCCACCGTAGTTTCAACTAATGAAAAACTGTTTTTT. It yields the protein CATVVSTNEKLFF.

The J gene is TRBJ1-5, the V gene TRBV6-2 or TRBV6-3, with a tentative D call TRBD1 (6 bases). The CDR3 covers 16 residues. The germline V gene has CDR1 MNHEY and CDR2 SVGEGT. V was pared by 6 bases and J by 0 bases, with 15 bases between. The CDR3, as DNA: TGTGCCAGCAGCACTACCTCCAGGGGTAGCAATCAGCCCCAGCATTTT. Amino acid sequence: CASSTTSRGSNQPQHF.

The rearrangement joins TRBV7-2 to TRBJ2-7; possibly TRBD1 for D (6 bases). Germline CDR1 SGHTA, CDR2 FQGNSA. CDR3 length: 17 residues. V was clipped by 5 bases and J by 1 base, with 21 bases between them. The CDR3 coding sequence is TGTGCCAGCAGCGACACCGCTCTCCGGACAGCGTCCTACGAGCAGTACTTC. It encodes CASSDTALRTASYEQYF. Together with reference TRBV7-2 and TRBJ2-7, the CDR3 gives the full variable domain: GAGVSQSPSNKVTEKGKDVELRCDPISGHTALYWYRQSLGQGLEFLIYFQGNSAPDKSGLPSDRFSAERTGGSVSTLTIQRTQQEDSAVYLCASSDTALRTASYEQYFGPGTRLTVT.

CDR3 loop: CASSQDPPGASTDTQYF. CDR3 nucleotide sequence: TGCGCCAGCAGCCAAGATCCGCCGGGAGCAAGCACAGATACGCAGTATTTT. This rearrangement joins TRBV4-1 to TRBJ2-3; tentative D call: TRBD2 (6 bases). Deletions cut 0 bases from V and 0 bases from J, with 13 bases between. The CDR3 sequence is 17 residues long. Germline V gene lookup returns CDR1 MGHRA and CDR2 YSYEKL.

The rearrangement uses TRBV29-1 and TRBJ1-3; D might be TRBD1 (5 bases). The V gene's germline CDR1 is SQVTM and CDR2 ANQGSEA. V shed 3 bases and J shed 4 bases, with 10 bases lying between them. This CDR3 is 13 amino acids long. Here the CDR3 DNA reads TGCAGCGTTGACAGGGTGGCCGGAAACACCATATATTTT. Translated, it gives CSVDRVAGNTIYF.

The J gene is TRBJ2-5, the V gene TRBV29-1, with a tentative D call TRBD2 (6 bases). V lost 6 bases and J 2 bases, leaving 10 bases between the germline ends. The CDR3 is made up of 12 amino acids. The germline V gene encodes CDR1 SQVTM and CDR2 ANQGSEA. Here the CDR3 DNA reads TGCAGCGTGACCGGGGGACAAGAGACCCAGTACTTC. Amino acids: CSVTGGQETQYF. Based on the CDR3 plus reference TRBV29-1 and TRBJ2-5, the full variable domain is SAVISQKPSRDICQRGTSLTIQCQVDSQVTMMFWYRQQPGQSLTLIATANQGSEATYESGFVIDKFPISRPNLTFSTLTVSNMSPEDSSIYLCSVTGGQETQYFGPGTRLLVL.

V gene TRBV20-1 combines with J gene TRBJ2-7, with TRBD1 identical over 7 bases. This CDR3 has 13 amino acids. With 3 bases clipped from V and 2 bases from J, the junction kept 4 bases outside the gene matches. Germline values: CDR1 DFQATT, CDR2 SNEGSKA (reference sequence). The CDR3 protein is CSASRQGPYEQYF. The DNA of the CDR3 is TGCAGTGCTAGTCGACAGGGCCCCTACGAGCAGTACTTC.

The genes are TRBV28 and TRBJ2-7; D perhaps matches TRBD1 (7 bases). There are 14 residues in the CDR3. Germline V CDR1 and CDR2: MDHEN, SYDVKM. Trimming pared 8 bases from V and 0 bases from J, leaving 14 bases between. DNA for the CDR3: TGTGCCAGCGCGGGACAGCAGAGCTCCTACGAGCAGTACTTC. The encoded protein is CASAGQQSSYEQYF.